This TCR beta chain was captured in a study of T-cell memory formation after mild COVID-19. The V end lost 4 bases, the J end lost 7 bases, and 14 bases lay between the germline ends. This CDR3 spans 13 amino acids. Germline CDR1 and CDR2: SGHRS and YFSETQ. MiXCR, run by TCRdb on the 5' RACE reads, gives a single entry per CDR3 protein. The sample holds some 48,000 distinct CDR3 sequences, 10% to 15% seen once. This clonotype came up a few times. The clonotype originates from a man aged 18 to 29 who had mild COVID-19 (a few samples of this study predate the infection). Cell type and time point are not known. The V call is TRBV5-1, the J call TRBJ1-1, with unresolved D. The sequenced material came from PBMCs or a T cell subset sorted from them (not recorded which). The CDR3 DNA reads TGCGCCAGCAGCCTATCGTCTGGATATGAAGCTTTCTTT. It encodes CASSLSSGYEAFF.